The clone carrying this TCR beta chain was detected ten times or more. Its matching antigen is unknown. This sample is drawn from a study of CD8+CD57+ T cells in acquired aplastic anemia. Background on the study: Sorted CD4+ and CD8+ cells gave a mean 3.2 ug DNA, range about 0.19 to 27.4 ug.

Study-wide points: Researchers report that fewer than 35 CD8+ CDR3 sequences appeared in both patients and controls.

The template for TCR beta VDJ and CDR3 sequence profiling was genomic DNA. TCRdb passed the reads through MiXCR, listing each CDR3 protein once. In the table there are a few hundred thousand distinct CDR3 sequences, 65% to 80% of which are singletons. The V gene's germline CDR1 is MNHNS and CDR2 SASEGT. V was pared by 4 bases and J by 6 bases, with 21 bases between. This CDR3 has 16 residues. The receptor was derived from a human donor in good health, serving as a control. Sample: sorted CD4+, CD8+, or CD8+CD57+ T cells (not recorded which) from PBMCs. V and J are TRBV6-1 and TRBJ1-1; no reliable D call. Here the CDR3 reads CASSVTSPRDGAEAFF. DNA of the CDR3: TGTGCCAGCAGTGTTACCAGTCCCCGAGATGGGGCTGAAGCTTTCTTT.